The subject of this entry is one T cell receptor (beta chain). This clonotype was counted only a few times. There is no known antigen for this receptor. No base qualities exist here, and no much larger clone lies one base off it. Trimming takes 2 bases off V and 6 bases off J; junction bases not matched to a gene: 5. From cysteine to phenylalanine, the CDR3 is 15 amino acids long. Kept here is only the CDR3 DNA, which spans 45 bases and is read in frame from base 1. CDR1 and CDR2, looked up from the germline V gene, are KGHDR and SFDVKD. The sample is drawn from a study of CD8+CD57+ T cells in acquired aplastic anemia (dated by TCRdb to 2016 to 2019). A note on the overall study: DNA extracted from sorted CD4+ and CD8+ cells had a mean of around 3 ug, with a range of roughly 0.2 to 30 ug. A CD8+CD57+ expansion meant a frequency higher than the mean frequency seen in healthy subjects.

Results and caveats for the whole study, not just this receptor: Although 25 to 30 CD8+ CDR3 sequences were shared by patients and controls, these sequences appeared highly expressed in patients and within the immunodominant clones of patients. Between patients and healthy controls, no significant difference in CD8+ Simpson's diversity was found (P=0.060).

Flow cytometry had shown CD8+CD57+ cell expansion in the patients selected for sequencing. Every patient had severe acquired aplastic anemia, diagnosed using the International Study of Aplastic Anemia and Agranulocytosis and Camitta criteria. No patient had received any therapy when blood was sampled. In this study, sorted CD4+ and CD8+ T cells from the blood of healthy subjects and of severe aplastic anemia patients had their TCR repertoires deep-sequenced. Patients were enrolled under clinicaltrials.gov protocols 00001620, 01623167, 00001397, 00071045, 00081523 and 00961064 in the USA. Ficoll-Paque density gradient centrifugation was used to isolate peripheral blood mononuclear cells. Before DNA was extracted, CD4+ and CD8+ T cells were sorted using either FACS or magnetic beads. Profiling of TCR beta VDJ combinations and CDR3 sequences used genomic DNA as the template. An Illumina HiSeq 2000 was the platform used for TCR repertoire sequencing. Per the source publication's procedure: TRBV/TRBJ rearrangement plots, CDR3 size and DJ length profiles, and Simpson's diversity index were used to assess repertoires. The most abundant DNA sequence in the deep sequencing data was defined as the immunodominant clone. CDR3 amino acid sequences were checked for sharing between subjects and were compared against published repertoires and the VDJdb database. TCRdb reanalyzed the raw reads on its own, using fastp at Q25 for trimming and MiXCR for clone calling, and kept in-frame beta chains. Each entry is one CDR3 protein sequence, shown with its most common DNA and genes. TCRdb assigned the V and J calls; the authors' analysis was not used. The sample has 200,000 to 300,000 distinct CDR3 sequences on record, 82% of them singletons. The ten largest make up 40% to 55% of the sample.

The TCR comes from a human donor with aplastic anemia. Input material: sorted CD4+, CD8+, or CD8+CD57+ T cells (not recorded which) from PBMCs. The chain couples TRBV24-1 to TRBJ2-3; 9 bases in the junction line up with TRBD2. The sequenced DNA: TGTGCCACCAGTGATTCCAGCGGGGGGCCGGATACGCAGTATTTT. This gives the protein CATSDSSGGPDTQYF.